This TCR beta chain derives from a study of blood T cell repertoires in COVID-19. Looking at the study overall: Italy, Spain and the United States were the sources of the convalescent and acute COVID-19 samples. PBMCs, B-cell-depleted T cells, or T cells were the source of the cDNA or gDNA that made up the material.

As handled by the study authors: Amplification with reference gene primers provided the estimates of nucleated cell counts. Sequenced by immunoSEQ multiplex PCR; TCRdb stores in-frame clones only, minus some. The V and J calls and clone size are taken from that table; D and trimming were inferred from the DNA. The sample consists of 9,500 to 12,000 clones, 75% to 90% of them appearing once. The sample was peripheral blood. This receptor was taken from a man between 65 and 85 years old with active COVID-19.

DNA for the CDR3: TGTGCCAGCAGTTTCGAGGGAGTCTACGAGCAGTACTTC. Its translation is CASSFEGVYEQYF. The rearrangement uses TRBV28 and TRBJ2-7, with D possibly being TRBD2 (5 bases). This CDR3 contains 13 residues. V was pared by 3 bases and J by 3 bases, with 9 bases between. Germline V CDR1 and CDR2: MDHEN, SYDVKM.